This T cell receptor (beta chain) derives from a study of CD8 T cells in ankylosing spondylitis. Study results and caveats: There were earlier reports of some motif variants in reactive arthritis synovial fluid and blood.

TCRdb re-called the 5' RACE reads through MiXCR, storing one row per CDR3 protein. The repertoire consists of 130,000 to 150,000 distinct CDR3 sequences, with 7% to 10% occurring once and the leading ten covering 7.3%. V lost 1 base and J 4 bases, leaving 10 bases between the germline ends. Germline assignment: CDR1 SGHVS and CDR2 FQNEAQ. The CDR3 is made up of 14 amino acids. This clonotype was counted at least ten times. Its antigen is unknown. The sequencing input was synovial fluid, either unsorted or a sorted T cell fraction (not recorded which). V usage is TRBV7-8 and J usage is TRBJ1-1; D call uncertain. The clonotype was recovered from a male donor with ankylosing spondylitis. The CDR3 bases are TGTGCCAGCAGCTTAGTGGAGGGTGTCACTGAAGCTTTCTTT. Residues: CASSLVEGVTEAFF.